Listed below are T cell receptor beta chains from one sample, sequenced in a study of T cells and Merkel cell carcinoma outcomes. Sequencing was performed with immunoSEQ multiplex PCR; in TCRdb, only in-frame clones are kept and a portion is missing. The data contain over 15,000 clones, around 87% of them singletons. The sample was tumor tissue from Merkel cell carcinoma. The source is a human donor with Merkel cell carcinoma. Both conserved end residues are trimmed from each CDR3.

J | V | CDR3
TRBJ2-3 | TRBV25-1 | ASSEKGRDTQY
TRBJ1-6 | TRBV19 | ASSGPYNSPLH
TRBJ1-2 | TRBV6-6 | ASSLPGQNYGYT
TRBJ1-3 | TRBV20-1 | SAKHGNTIY
TRBJ2-5 | TRBV10-3 | AISDMAGDQETQY
TRBJ2-1 | TRBV4-1 | ASSQASTGNEQF
TRBJ2-5 | TRBV6-5 | ASSYKETQY
TRBJ1-1 | TRBV20-1 | SARGAF
TRBJ2-7 | TRBV6-1 | ASSAFGYEQY
TRBJ2-1 | TRBV18 | ASSLADNEQF
TRBJ2-1 | TRBV2 | ASSAFRRGSSYNEQF
TRBJ1-1 | TRBV25-1 | ASSDAYTEAF
TRBJ2-1 | TRBV14 | ASSQGTAGSEQF
TRBJ1-4 | TRBV4-1 | ASSQDPGLKEKLF
TRBJ1-5 | TRBV29-1 | SVEVNSRYQPQH
TRBJ1-2 | TRBV2 | ASTRVGYGYT
TRBJ1-2 | TRBV19 | ASSPSGQGRGGYT
TRBJ2-1 | TRBV6-6 | ASRGASGDYNEQF
TRBJ1-5 | TRBV27 | ASSLSRVQPQH
TRBJ2-7 | TRBV13 | ASSPQGDRYEQY
TRBJ1-2 | TRBV29-1 | SARDISNYGYT
TRBJ2-1 | TRBV19 | ASSIDLASGSYNEQF
TRBJ1-1 | TRBV5-1 | ASSLVENTEAC
TRBJ2-7 | TRBV4-2 | ASSQPGQEQTRDYEQY
TRBJ1-1 | TRBV10-1 | ASSDNVNTEAF
TRBJ1-5 | TRBV19 | ASSPGQGGNQPQH